This TCR beta chain was identified in a study of human T cells and chemical hapten exposure. Study results and limitations: TCRs at a frequency above 1 in 1000 stayed unchanged with DPC sensitization.

This clonotype was recorded a few times. Its target is unknown. The time point is: patch test 1, 2 weeks after DPC sensitization. Treatment denoted: therapeutic diphenylcyclopropenone sensitization with weekly scalp DPC. Unfractionated whole blood was the source of the extracted total RNA. Germline V gene lookup returns CDR1 DFQATT and CDR2 SNEGSKA (reference sequence). CDR3 size: 17 residues. V trimming: 1 base; J trimming: 0 bases; junction bases outside the gene matches: 8. Each cDNA molecule in the library carried unique molecular identifiers. TCRdb ran MiXCR on the RACE reads and lists one entry per CDR3 protein. Altogether 350,000 or so distinct CDR3 sequences are present, around 7% being singletons, with the ten largest covering 8.4%.

This specimen was whole blood, taken in connection with sensitization to the hapten diphenylcyclopropenone (DPC). This rearrangement joins TRBV20-1 to TRBJ1-5; TRBD1 agrees at 8 bases. The source is a woman aged 18 to 35 with alopecia areata. Some clones in this sample may be carry-over from other donors' samples. CDR3 amino acids: CSARGQGADYSNQPQHF. The CDR3 coding sequence is TGCAGTGCTAGAGGGCAGGGGGCCGACTATAGCAATCAGCCCCAGCATTTT.